Below, one T cell receptor beta chain is given with its context. This entry comes from a study of blood T cell repertoires in COVID-19. The wider study: COVID-19 samples, acute and convalescent, were from the United States, Italy and Spain.

Libraries were prepared by immunoSEQ multiplex PCR; TCRdb keeps only in-frame clonotypes and omits some of them. The sample shows around 390,000 clones, more than 75% of them seen only once. The CDR3 is 14 amino acids. Assignments of participants to cohorts depended upon their own reported clinical history. Symptom resolution, clearance, or two negative PCRs marked the recovered donors of Cohort 3. The receptor was derived from a woman aged 50 to 60 who had recovered from COVID-19. The sequenced material came from PBMCs or T cells enriched from blood (not recorded which). The chain joins TRBV21-1 to TRBJ2-1; the table calls TRBD2, which could not be checked here. TRBV21-1 is designated a pseudogene. CDR3 DNA: TGTGCCAGCAGCAAAACTAGCGGGGGGCCGGAGCAGTTCTTC. This codes for CASSKTSGGPEQFF.